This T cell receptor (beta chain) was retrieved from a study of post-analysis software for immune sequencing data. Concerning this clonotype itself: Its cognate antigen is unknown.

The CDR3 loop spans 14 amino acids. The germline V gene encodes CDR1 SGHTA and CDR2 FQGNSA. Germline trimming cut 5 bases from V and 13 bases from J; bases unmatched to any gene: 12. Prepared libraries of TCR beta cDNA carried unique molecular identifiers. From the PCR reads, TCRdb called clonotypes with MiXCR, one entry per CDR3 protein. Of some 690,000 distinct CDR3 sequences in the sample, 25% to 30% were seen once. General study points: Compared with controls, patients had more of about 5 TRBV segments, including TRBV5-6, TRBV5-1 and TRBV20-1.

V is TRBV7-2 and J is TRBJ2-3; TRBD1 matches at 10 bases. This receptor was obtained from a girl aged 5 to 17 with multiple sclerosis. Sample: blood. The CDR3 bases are TGTGCCAGCAGCGAGGACAGGGGGAGGGGGTGGGAGTATTTT. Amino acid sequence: CASSEDRGRGWEYF.